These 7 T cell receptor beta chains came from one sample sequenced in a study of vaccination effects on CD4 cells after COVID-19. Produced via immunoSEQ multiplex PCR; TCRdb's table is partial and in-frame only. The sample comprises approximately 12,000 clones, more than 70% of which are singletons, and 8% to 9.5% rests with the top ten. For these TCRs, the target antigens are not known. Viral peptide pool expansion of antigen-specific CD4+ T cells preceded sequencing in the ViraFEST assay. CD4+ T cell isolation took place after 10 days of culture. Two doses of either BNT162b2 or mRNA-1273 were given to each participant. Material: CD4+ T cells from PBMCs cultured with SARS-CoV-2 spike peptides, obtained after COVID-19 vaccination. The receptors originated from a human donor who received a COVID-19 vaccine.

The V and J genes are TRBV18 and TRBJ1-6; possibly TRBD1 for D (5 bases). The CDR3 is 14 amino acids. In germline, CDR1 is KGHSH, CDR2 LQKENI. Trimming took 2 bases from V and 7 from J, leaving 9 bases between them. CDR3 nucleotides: TGTGCCAGCTCACCAGGGGGTTCAAATTCACCCCTCCACTTT. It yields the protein CASSPGGSNSPLHF.

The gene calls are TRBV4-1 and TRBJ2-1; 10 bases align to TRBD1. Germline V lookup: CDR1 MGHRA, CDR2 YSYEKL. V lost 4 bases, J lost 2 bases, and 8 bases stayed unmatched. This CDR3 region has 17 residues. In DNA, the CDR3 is TGCGCCAGCAGCCGACAGGGGGCAAGGGGGACCTACAATGAGCAGTTCTTC. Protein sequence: CASSRQGARGTYNEQFF.

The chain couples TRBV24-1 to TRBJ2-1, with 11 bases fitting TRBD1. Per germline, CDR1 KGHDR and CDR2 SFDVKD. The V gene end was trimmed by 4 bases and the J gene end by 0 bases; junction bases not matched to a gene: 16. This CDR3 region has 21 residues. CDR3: CATSDYGQGARILSSYNEQFF. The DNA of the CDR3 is TGTGCCACCAGTGACTACGGACAGGGGGCAAGAATTCTGAGCTCCTACAATGAGCAGTTCTTC.

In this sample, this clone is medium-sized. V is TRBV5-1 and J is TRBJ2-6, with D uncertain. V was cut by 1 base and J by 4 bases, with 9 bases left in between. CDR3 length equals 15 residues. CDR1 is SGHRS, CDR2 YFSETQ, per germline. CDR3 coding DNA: TGCGCCAGCAGCTTGACTCTCGGCGGGGCCAACGTCCTGACTTTC. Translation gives CASSLTLGGANVLTF. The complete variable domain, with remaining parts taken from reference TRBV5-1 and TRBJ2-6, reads KAGVTQTPRYLIKTRGQQVTLSCSPISGHRSVSWYQQTPGQGLQFLFEYFSETQRNKGNFPGRFSGRQFSNSRSEMNVSTLELGDSALYLCASSLTLGGANVLTFGAGSRLTVL.

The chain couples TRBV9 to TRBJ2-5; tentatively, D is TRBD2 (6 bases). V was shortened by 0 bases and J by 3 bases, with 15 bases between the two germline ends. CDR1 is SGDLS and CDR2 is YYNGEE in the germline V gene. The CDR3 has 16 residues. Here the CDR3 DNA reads TGTGCCAGCAGCGTAGGTACGGGAGTAAGGGAAGAGACCCAGTACTTC. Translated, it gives CASSVGTGVREETQYF.

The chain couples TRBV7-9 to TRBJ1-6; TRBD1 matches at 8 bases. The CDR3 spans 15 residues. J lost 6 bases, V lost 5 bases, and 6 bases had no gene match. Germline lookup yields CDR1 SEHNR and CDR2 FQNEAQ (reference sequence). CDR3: CASSAPGQVNSPLHF. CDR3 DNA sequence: TGTGCCAGCAGCGCCCCGGGACAGGTTAATTCACCCCTCCACTTT.

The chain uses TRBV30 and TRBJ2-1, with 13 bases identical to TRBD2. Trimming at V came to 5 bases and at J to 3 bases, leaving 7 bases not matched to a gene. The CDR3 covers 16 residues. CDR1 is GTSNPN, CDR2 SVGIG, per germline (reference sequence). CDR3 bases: TGTGCCTGGGCTTTGGGACTAGCGGGAAGCTACAATGAGCAGTTCTTC. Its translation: CAWALGLAGSYNEQFF. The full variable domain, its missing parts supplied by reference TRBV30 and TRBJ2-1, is SQTIHQWPATLVQPVGSPLSLECTVEGTSNPNLYWYRQAAGRGLQLLFYSVGIGQISSEVPQNLSASRPQDRQFILSSKKLLLSDSGFYLCAWALGLAGSYNEQFFGPGTRLTVL.